A selection of T cell receptor beta chains follows, all from one sample in a study of early T cells in non-severe SARS-CoV-2 infection. TCRdb reprocessed the 5' RACE reads with MiXCR, giving one entry per CDR3 protein. The profile shows around 76,000 distinct CDR3 sequences, 12% of them singletons. Sequenced material: whole blood. Receptors were obtained from an adult who was a healthcare worker with PCR-confirmed SARS-CoV-2 infection or an uninfected control (not recorded which). CDR3s include the opening cysteine and the closing phenylalanine or tryptophan. A D gene is named only where the DNA matches it firmly. Only part of the rows carry a size: once, few, many, or a class if the clone is expanded.

CDR3aa: CASSQAREKETQYF
CDR3nt: TGTGCCAGCAGCCAAGCTCGAGAGAAAGAGACCCAGTACTTC
v_gene: TRBV4-2
abundance: NA
d_gene: NA
j_gene: TRBJ2-5

CDR3aa: CASSPGLADDTYEQYF
CDR3nt: TGTGCCAGCAGTCCAGGACTAGCGGATGACACCTACGAGCAGTACTTC
v_gene: TRBV12-3/TRBV12-4
abundance: few
d_gene: TRBD2
j_gene: TRBJ2-7

CDR3aa: CSARTSGRSSYNEQFF
CDR3nt: TGCAGTGCAAGGACTAGCGGGAGGAGCTCCTACAATGAGCAGTTCTTC
v_gene: TRBV20-1
abundance: NA
d_gene: TRBD2
j_gene: TRBJ2-1

CDR3aa: CASSNYPETQYF
CDR3nt: TGTGCCAGCAGTAACTACCCCGAGACCCAGTACTTC
v_gene: TRBV6-6
abundance: many
d_gene: NA
j_gene: TRBJ2-5

CDR3aa: CASSSGADTQYF
CDR3nt: TGTGCCAGCAGTTCAGGGGCAGATACGCAGTATTTT
v_gene: TRBV28
abundance: few
d_gene: NA
j_gene: TRBJ2-3

CDR3aa: CASSALAGGQQETQYF
CDR3nt: TGCGCCAGCAGTGCCTTAGCGGGAGGCCAACAAGAGACCCAGTACTTC
v_gene: TRBV10-1
abundance: medium-sized
d_gene: TRBD2
j_gene: TRBJ2-5

CDR3aa: CASSFSLNNEQFF
CDR3nt: TGTGCCAGCAGTTTCTCCCTAAACAATGAGCAGTTCTTC
v_gene: TRBV12-3/TRBV12-4
abundance: many
d_gene: NA
j_gene: TRBJ2-1

CDR3aa: CAISSPTGSEQYF
CDR3nt: TGTGCCATCAGTTCGCCAACAGGATCCGAGCAGTACTTC
v_gene: TRBV10-3
abundance: few
d_gene: NA
j_gene: TRBJ2-7

CDR3aa: CASSLEAESYEQYF
CDR3nt: TGTGCCAGCAGCCTAGAGGCGGAATCCTACGAGCAGTACTTC
v_gene: TRBV11-2
abundance: few
d_gene: NA
j_gene: TRBJ2-7

CDR3aa: CSASDSTDNQPQHF
CDR3nt: TGCAGTGCTTCTGACAGTACCGACAATCAGCCCCAGCATTTT
v_gene: TRBV20-1
abundance: many
d_gene: NA
j_gene: TRBJ1-5

CDR3aa: CASSPPMGANEKLFF
CDR3nt: TGTGCCAGCTCACCACCGATGGGGGCTAATGAAAAACTGTTTTTT
v_gene: TRBV18
abundance: NA
d_gene: NA
j_gene: TRBJ1-4

CDR3aa: CASSPLGTGSRTEAFF
CDR3nt: TGTGCCAGCTCACCACTTGGGACAGGGAGCCGCACTGAAGCTTTCTTT
v_gene: TRBV18
abundance: few
d_gene: TRBD1
j_gene: TRBJ1-1

CDR3aa: CASSLGTGGNSPLHF
CDR3nt: TGTGCCAGCAGTTTAGGGACAGGGGGGAATTCACCCCTCCACTTT
v_gene: TRBV12-3/TRBV12-4
abundance: many
d_gene: TRBD1
j_gene: TRBJ1-6

CDR3aa: CASSLEGSGEKLFF
CDR3nt: TGTGCCAGCAGCTTAGAGGGCTCGGGAGAAAAACTGTTTTTT
v_gene: TRBV7-9
abundance: few
d_gene: NA
j_gene: TRBJ1-4

CDR3aa: CASNNRDRKNTEAFF
CDR3nt: TGTGCCAGCAATAACCGGGACAGGAAGAACACTGAAGCTTTCTTT
v_gene: TRBV6-2/TRBV6-3
abundance: few
d_gene: TRBD1
j_gene: TRBJ1-1

CDR3aa: CASSFSGGANEAFF
CDR3nt: TGTGCCAGCAGCTTTTCGGGGGGCGCGAATGAAGCTTTCTTT
v_gene: TRBV7-8
abundance: many
d_gene: NA
j_gene: TRBJ1-1

CDR3aa: CASKNRDSLNSPLHF
CDR3nt: TGTGCCAGCAAGAACCGGGACAGCTTGAATTCACCCCTCCACTTT
v_gene: TRBV2
abundance: many
d_gene: TRBD1
j_gene: TRBJ1-6

CDR3aa: CASSRAFSGNTIYF
CDR3nt: TGTGCCAGCAGTCGGGCGTTTTCTGGAAACACCATATATTTT
v_gene: TRBV6-5
abundance: few
d_gene: NA
j_gene: TRBJ1-3

CDR3aa: CASSKYRGDAGELFF
CDR3nt: TGTGCCAGCAGTAAATACAGGGGCGACGCCGGGGAGCTGTTTTTT
v_gene: TRBV27
abundance: few
d_gene: TRBD1
j_gene: TRBJ2-2

CDR3aa: CSVEEGTGANVLTF
CDR3nt: TGCAGCGTTGAGGAGGGAACCGGGGCCAACGTCCTGACTTTC
v_gene: TRBV29-1
abundance: few
d_gene: NA
j_gene: TRBJ2-6

CDR3aa: CASSVGRRYNEQFF
CDR3nt: TGTGCCAGCAGCGTAGGGCGTAGATACAATGAGCAGTTCTTC
v_gene: TRBV5-6
abundance: many
d_gene: NA
j_gene: TRBJ2-1

CDR3aa: CSVEPGGHEQFF
CDR3nt: TGCAGCGTTGAACCGGGCGGACATGAGCAGTTCTTC
v_gene: TRBV29-1
abundance: NA
d_gene: NA
j_gene: TRBJ2-1

CDR3aa: CASSLETGGTEAFF
CDR3nt: TGTGCCAGCAGCCTCGAGACAGGGGGGACTGAAGCTTTCTTT
v_gene: TRBV11-1
abundance: NA
d_gene: TRBD1
j_gene: TRBJ1-1

CDR3aa: CASSPKTSGNYNEQFF
CDR3nt: TGTGCCAGCAGTCCCAAGACTAGCGGAAACTACAATGAGCAGTTCTTC
v_gene: TRBV27
abundance: few
d_gene: TRBD2
j_gene: TRBJ2-1

CDR3aa: CASSSRLADTDTQYF
CDR3nt: TGTGCCAGCAGCTCTAGACTAGCGGACACAGATACGCAGTATTTT
v_gene: TRBV5-4
abundance: many
d_gene: TRBD2
j_gene: TRBJ2-3

CDR3aa: CSVATSEYEQYF
CDR3nt: TGCAGCGTTGCGACTAGCGAGTACGAGCAGTACTTC
v_gene: TRBV29-1
abundance: few
d_gene: TRBD2
j_gene: TRBJ2-7

CDR3aa: CASSLDSGIQETQYF
CDR3nt: TGCGCCAGCAGCTTGGATAGCGGGATTCAAGAGACCCAGTACTTC
v_gene: TRBV5-1
abundance: many
d_gene: TRBD2
j_gene: TRBJ2-5

CDR3aa: CATSEGQVNQPQHF
CDR3nt: TGTGCCACCAGTGAGGGACAGGTTAATCAGCCCCAGCATTTT
v_gene: TRBV24-1
abundance: NA
d_gene: TRBD1
j_gene: TRBJ1-5

CDR3aa: CASSFIRYEQYF
CDR3nt: TGTGCCAGCAGTTTCATCCGCTACGAGCAGTACTTC
v_gene: TRBV28
abundance: many
d_gene: NA
j_gene: TRBJ2-7

CDR3aa: CSVLNRGAAGELFF
CDR3nt: TGCAGCGTTCTGAACAGGGGGGCCGCCGGGGAGCTGTTTTTT
v_gene: TRBV29-1
abundance: many
d_gene: TRBD1
j_gene: TRBJ2-2

CDR3aa: CASSIAGLYSNQPQHF
CDR3nt: TGTGCCAGTAGTATAGCAGGGCTCTATAGCAATCAGCCCCAGCATTTT
v_gene: TRBV19
abundance: many
d_gene: NA
j_gene: TRBJ1-5

CDR3aa: CASSLDGRNNEQFF
CDR3nt: TGTGCCAGCAGCTTAGACGGGCGGAACAATGAGCAGTTCTTC
v_gene: TRBV7-6
abundance: many
d_gene: NA
j_gene: TRBJ2-1

CDR3aa: CASSRARDQPQHF
CDR3nt: TGTGCCAGCAGTCGAGCCCGAGATCAGCCCCAGCATTTT
v_gene: TRBV28
abundance: many
d_gene: NA
j_gene: TRBJ1-5

CDR3aa: CASRSGGTEAFF
CDR3nt: TGTGCCAGCAGGTCGGGAGGCACTGAAGCTTTCTTT
v_gene: TRBV6-1
abundance: many
d_gene: NA
j_gene: TRBJ1-1

CDR3aa: CASSPRRAGGEEQYF
CDR3nt: TGTGCCAGCAGTCCGCGGAGAGCGGGAGGGGAGGAGCAGTACTTC
v_gene: TRBV12-3/TRBV12-4
abundance: few
d_gene: TRBD2
j_gene: TRBJ2-7

CDR3aa: CASSFTGGFNQPQHF
CDR3nt: TGTGCCAGTAGTTTTACGGGCGGATTCAATCAGCCCCAGCATTTT
v_gene: TRBV19
abundance: many
d_gene: NA
j_gene: TRBJ1-5

CDR3aa: CSVSPRVQPQHF
CDR3nt: TGCAGCGTCTCTCCTAGGGTTCAGCCCCAGCATTTT
v_gene: TRBV29-1
abundance: many
d_gene: NA
j_gene: TRBJ1-5

CDR3aa: CASSPGGDTDTQYF
CDR3nt: TGCGCCAGCAGCCCTGGGGGCGACACAGATACGCAGTATTTT
v_gene: TRBV5-1
abundance: many
d_gene: NA
j_gene: TRBJ2-3

CDR3aa: CASSPLRGGTNYNEQFF
CDR3nt: TGTGCCAGCTCACCACTAAGAGGCGGGACTAACTACAATGAGCAGTTCTTC
v_gene: TRBV18
abundance: few
d_gene: TRBD2
j_gene: TRBJ2-1

CDR3aa: CASSEQGVDNEQFF
CDR3nt: TGTGCCAGCAGTGAACAGGGGGTAGACAATGAGCAGTTCTTC
v_gene: TRBV2
abundance: few
d_gene: TRBD1
j_gene: TRBJ2-1

CDR3aa: CSSWTDTQYF
CDR3nt: TGCAGCTCTTGGACAGATACGCAGTATTTT
v_gene: TRBV29-1
abundance: NA
d_gene: NA
j_gene: TRBJ2-3

CDR3aa: CASSSSSFSSYNEQFF
CDR3nt: TGTGCCAGCAGTTCCTCTAGCTTTAGCTCCTACAATGAGCAGTTCTTC
v_gene: TRBV27
abundance: NA
d_gene: NA
j_gene: TRBJ2-1

CDR3aa: CASSMRGTAGETQYF
CDR3nt: TGTGCCAGTAGTATGCGGGGGACAGCTGGAGAGACCCAGTACTTC
v_gene: TRBV19
abundance: few
d_gene: NA
j_gene: TRBJ2-5

CDR3aa: CASSLGVGGGDTQYF
CDR3nt: TGTGCCAGCAGCCTGGGGGTAGGGGGCGGAGATACGCAGTATTTT
v_gene: TRBV9
abundance: many
d_gene: TRBD1
j_gene: TRBJ2-3

CDR3aa: CASSRRNSEQFF
CDR3nt: TGTGCCAGCAGCCGTCGAAATTCAGAGCAGTTCTTC
v_gene: TRBV3-1
abundance: NA
d_gene: NA
j_gene: TRBJ2-1

CDR3aa: CASSLAPAQPKFF
CDR3nt: TGTGCCAGCAGCTTAGCTCCAGCCCAACCTAAGTTCTTC
v_gene: TRBV7-6
abundance: many
d_gene: NA
j_gene: TRBJ2-1

CDR3aa: CSAGAGLGYTF
CDR3nt: TGCAGCGCGGGGGCGGGATTGGGCTACACCTTC
v_gene: TRBV29-1
abundance: many
d_gene: NA
j_gene: TRBJ1-2

CDR3aa: CASSLAERPQYF
CDR3nt: TGTGCCAGCAGCTTGGCCGAGCGACCGCAGTACTTC
v_gene: TRBV5-1
abundance: few
d_gene: NA
j_gene: TRBJ2-7

CDR3aa: CASSRGNLEIDEQFF
CDR3nt: TGTGCCAGCAGCCGCGGGAATCTCGAAATCGATGAGCAGTTCTTC
v_gene: TRBV28
abundance: NA
d_gene: NA
j_gene: TRBJ2-1

CDR3aa: CASSPGTGALEAFF
CDR3nt: TGTGCCAGCAGCCCGGGGACAGGGGCCCTCGAAGCTTTCTTT
v_gene: TRBV13
abundance: many
d_gene: TRBD1
j_gene: TRBJ1-1

CDR3aa: CASSTSGHTYEQYF
CDR3nt: TGTGCCAGCAGTACCTCGGGACACACCTACGAGCAGTACTTC
v_gene: TRBV28
abundance: many
d_gene: NA
j_gene: TRBJ2-7

CDR3aa: CASSPPSGLNTGELFF
CDR3nt: TGTGCCAGCAGCCCCCCCTCAGGGTTGAACACCGGGGAGCTGTTTTTT
v_gene: TRBV28
abundance: NA
d_gene: NA
j_gene: TRBJ2-2

CDR3aa: CASSPGGGELFF
CDR3nt: TGTGCCAGCAGCCCAGGTGGCGGGGAGCTGTTTTTT
v_gene: TRBV7-3
abundance: many
d_gene: NA
j_gene: TRBJ2-2

CDR3aa: CASSTGTEGEQYF
CDR3nt: TGTGCCAGCAGCACGGGGACAGAGGGCGAGCAGTACTTC
v_gene: TRBV7-3
abundance: NA
d_gene: TRBD1
j_gene: TRBJ2-7